This T cell receptor beta chain was sequenced during a study of early T cells in non-severe SARS-CoV-2 infection. Overall study context: Unpaired chains resulted from sequencing bulk RNA of unsorted whole blood. Study outcomes and limitations: Matching results from VDJdb favored anti-spike CD8 responses, leaving private and CD4 specificities undetected.

The CDR3 is 16 residues long. Trimming took off 3 bases at V and 5 bases at J, with 20 bases between the two ends. The germline gives CDR1 SGDLS, CDR2 YYNGEE. Individual cDNA molecules carried attached unique molecular identifiers. Each CDR3 protein is one row after TCRdb ran MiXCR on the 5' RACE reads. The sample includes 75,000 to 90,000 distinct CDR3 sequences, about 16% seen only once; the top ten take around 6%. A note on this clonotype: Its antigen is not known.

The chain joins TRBV9 to TRBJ1-1; D is possibly TRBD1 (5 bases). The clonotype originates from an adult who was a healthcare worker with PCR-confirmed SARS-CoV-2 infection or an uninfected control (not recorded which). The specimen was whole blood. CDR3 in amino acids: CASSASVGATGTEAFF. In DNA, the CDR3 is TGTGCCAGCAGCGCCTCAGTCGGGGCCACTGGGACTGAAGCTTTCTTT.